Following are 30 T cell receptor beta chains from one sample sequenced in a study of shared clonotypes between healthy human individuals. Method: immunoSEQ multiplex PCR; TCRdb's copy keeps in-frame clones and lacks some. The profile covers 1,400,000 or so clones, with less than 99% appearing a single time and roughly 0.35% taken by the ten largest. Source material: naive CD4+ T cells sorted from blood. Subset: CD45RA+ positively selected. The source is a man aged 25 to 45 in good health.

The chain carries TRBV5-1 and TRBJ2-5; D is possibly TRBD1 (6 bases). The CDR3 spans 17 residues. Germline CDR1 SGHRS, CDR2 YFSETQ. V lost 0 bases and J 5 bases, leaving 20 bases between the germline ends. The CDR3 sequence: CASSLALWQGSGETQYF. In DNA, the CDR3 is TGCGCCAGCAGCTTGGCCCTCTGGCAGGGGTCGGGTGAGACCCAGTACTTC.

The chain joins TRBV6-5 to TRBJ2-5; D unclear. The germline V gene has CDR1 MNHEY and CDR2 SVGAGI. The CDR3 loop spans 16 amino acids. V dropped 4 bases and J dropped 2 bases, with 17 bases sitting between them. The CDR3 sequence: CASSFLPTTLQETQYF. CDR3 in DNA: TGTGCCAGCAGTTTCCTACCTACAACGTTACAAGAGACCCAGTACTTC.

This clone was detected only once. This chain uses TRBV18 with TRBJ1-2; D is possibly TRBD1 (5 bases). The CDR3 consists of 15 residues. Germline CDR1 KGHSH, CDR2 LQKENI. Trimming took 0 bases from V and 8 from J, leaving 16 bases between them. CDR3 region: CASSPPVRGIGGYTF. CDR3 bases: TGTGCCAGCTCACCACCGGTTAGGGGAATTGGAGGCTACACCTTC.

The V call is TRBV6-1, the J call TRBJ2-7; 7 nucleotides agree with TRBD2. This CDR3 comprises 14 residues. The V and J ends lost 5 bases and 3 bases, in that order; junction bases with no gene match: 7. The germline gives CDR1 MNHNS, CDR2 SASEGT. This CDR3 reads CASSSGRTRYEQYF. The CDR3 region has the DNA TGTGCCAGCAGTTCCGGGAGGACCCGCTACGAGCAGTACTTC.

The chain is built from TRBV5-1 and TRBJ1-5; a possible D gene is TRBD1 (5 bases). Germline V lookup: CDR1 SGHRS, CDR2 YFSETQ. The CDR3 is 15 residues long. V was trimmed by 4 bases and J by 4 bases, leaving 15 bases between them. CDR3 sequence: CASSVSGTNNQPQHF. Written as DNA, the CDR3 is TGCGCCAGCAGCGTATCCGGGACTAATAATCAGCCCCAGCATTTT.

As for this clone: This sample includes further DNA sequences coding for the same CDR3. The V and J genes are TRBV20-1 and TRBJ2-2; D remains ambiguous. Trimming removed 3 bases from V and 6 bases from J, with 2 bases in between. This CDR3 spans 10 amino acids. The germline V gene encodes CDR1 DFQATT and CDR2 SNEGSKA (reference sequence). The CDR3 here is CSARAGELFF. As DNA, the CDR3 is TGCAGTGCTAGGGCCGGGGAGCTGTTTTTT.

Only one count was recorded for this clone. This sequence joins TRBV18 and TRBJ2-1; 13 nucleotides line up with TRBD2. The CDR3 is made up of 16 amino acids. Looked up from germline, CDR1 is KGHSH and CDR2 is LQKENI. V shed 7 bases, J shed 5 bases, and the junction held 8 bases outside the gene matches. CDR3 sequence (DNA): TGTGCCAGCTATCCACTAGCGGGAGGGAGCCACAATGAGCAGTTCTTC. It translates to CASYPLAGGSHNEQFF.

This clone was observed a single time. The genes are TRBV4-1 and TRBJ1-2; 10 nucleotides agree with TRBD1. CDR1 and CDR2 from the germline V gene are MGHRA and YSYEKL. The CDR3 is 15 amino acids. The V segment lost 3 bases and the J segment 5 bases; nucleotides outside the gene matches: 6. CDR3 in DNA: TGCGCCAGCAGCCAGAGCGGGACAGGGGAATATGGCTACACCTTC. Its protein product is CASSQSGTGEYGYTF.

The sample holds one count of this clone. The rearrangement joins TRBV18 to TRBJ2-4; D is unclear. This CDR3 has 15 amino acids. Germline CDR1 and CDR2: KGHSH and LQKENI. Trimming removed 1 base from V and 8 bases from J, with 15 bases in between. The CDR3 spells CASSPLPGTYHIQYF. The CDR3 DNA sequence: TGTGCCAGCTCACCACTCCCAGGCACCTATCACATTCAGTACTTC.

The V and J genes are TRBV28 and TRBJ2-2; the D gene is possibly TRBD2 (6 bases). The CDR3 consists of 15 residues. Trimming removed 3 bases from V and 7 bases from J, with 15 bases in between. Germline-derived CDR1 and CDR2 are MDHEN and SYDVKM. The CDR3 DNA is TGTGCCAGCAGTTTTTGGCAGGGAGGTATCGGGGAGCTGTTTTTT. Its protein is CASSFWQGGIGELFF.

CDR3 protein: CASSISGRSFYGYTF. CDR3 in DNA: TGTGCCAGTAGTATATCGGGACGGAGCTTCTATGGCTACACCTTC. The chain couples TRBV19 to TRBJ1-2, with D possibly TRBD1 on 5 matching bases. This CDR3 spans 15 amino acids. Trimming removed 2 bases at V and 4 bases at J, with 14 bases between. Germline-derived CDR1 and CDR2 are LNHDA and SQIVND (reference sequence).

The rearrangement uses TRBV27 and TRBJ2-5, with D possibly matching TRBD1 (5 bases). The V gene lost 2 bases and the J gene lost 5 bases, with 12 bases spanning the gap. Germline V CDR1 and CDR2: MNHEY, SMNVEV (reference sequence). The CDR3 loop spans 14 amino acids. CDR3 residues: CASSLRGHRETQYF. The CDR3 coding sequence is TGTGCCAGCAGTTTAAGGGGCCACCGGGAGACCCAGTACTTC.

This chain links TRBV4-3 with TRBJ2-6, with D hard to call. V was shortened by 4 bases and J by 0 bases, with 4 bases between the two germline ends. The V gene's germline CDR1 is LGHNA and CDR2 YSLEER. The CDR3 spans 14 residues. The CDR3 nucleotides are TGCGCCAGCAGCCCTACCTCTGGGGCCAACGTCCTGACTTTC. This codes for CASSPTSGANVLTF.

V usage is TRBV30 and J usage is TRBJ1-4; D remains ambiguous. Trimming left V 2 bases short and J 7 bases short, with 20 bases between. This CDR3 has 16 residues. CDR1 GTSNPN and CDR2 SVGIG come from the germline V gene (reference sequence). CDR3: CAWSLPLDALREKLFF. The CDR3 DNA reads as TGTGCCTGGAGTCTTCCTTTGGACGCGCTGCGTGAAAAACTGTTTTTT.

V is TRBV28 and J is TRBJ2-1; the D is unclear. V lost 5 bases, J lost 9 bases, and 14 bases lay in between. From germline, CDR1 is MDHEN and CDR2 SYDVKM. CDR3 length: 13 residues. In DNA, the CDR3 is TGTGCCAGCAGTACCCGACTCCTCGGTGAGCAGTTCTTC. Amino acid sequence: CASSTRLLGEQFF.

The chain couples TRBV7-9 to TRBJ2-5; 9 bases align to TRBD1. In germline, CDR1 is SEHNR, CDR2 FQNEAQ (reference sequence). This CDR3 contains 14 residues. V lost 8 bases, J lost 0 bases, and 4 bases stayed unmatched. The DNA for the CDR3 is TGTGCCAGCCGGGACAGGGAGTACCAAGAGACCCAGTACTTC. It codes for CASRDREYQETQYF.

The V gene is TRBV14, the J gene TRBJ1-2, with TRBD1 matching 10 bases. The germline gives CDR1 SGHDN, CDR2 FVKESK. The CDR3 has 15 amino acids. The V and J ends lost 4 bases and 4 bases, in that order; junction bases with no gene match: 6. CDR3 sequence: CASSRDRGRIYGYTF. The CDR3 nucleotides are TGTGCCAGCAGCCGAGACAGGGGGCGAATCTATGGCTACACCTTC.

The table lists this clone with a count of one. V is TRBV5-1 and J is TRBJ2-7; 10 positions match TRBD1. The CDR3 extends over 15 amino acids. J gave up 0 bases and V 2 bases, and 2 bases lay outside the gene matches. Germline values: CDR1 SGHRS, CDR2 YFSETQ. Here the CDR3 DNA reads TGCGCCAGCAGCTTTGGACAGGGGGTCTCCTACGAGCAGTACTTC. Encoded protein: CASSFGQGVSYEQYF.

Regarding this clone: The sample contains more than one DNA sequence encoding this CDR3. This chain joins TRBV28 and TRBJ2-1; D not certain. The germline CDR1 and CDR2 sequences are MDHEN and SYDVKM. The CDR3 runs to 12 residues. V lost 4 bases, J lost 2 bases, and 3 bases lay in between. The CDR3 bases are TGTGCCAGCAGTTCCCCCTACAATGAGCAGTTCTTC. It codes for CASSSPYNEQFF.

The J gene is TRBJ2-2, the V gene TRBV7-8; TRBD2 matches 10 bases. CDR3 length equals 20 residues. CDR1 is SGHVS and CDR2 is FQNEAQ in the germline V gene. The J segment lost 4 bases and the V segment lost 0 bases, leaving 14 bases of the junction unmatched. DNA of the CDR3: TGTGCCAGCAGCTTAGCGCGTTGGCTAGCGGGGGCCTCCCTCACCGGGGAGCTGTTTTTT. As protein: CASSLARWLAGASLTGELFF.

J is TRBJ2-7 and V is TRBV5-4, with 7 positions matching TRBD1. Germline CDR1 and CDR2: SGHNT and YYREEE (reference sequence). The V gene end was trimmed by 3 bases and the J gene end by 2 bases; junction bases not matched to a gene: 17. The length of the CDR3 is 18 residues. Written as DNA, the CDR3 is TGTGCCAGCAGCTCCCCCATACCGGGACAGCCGGCCCCCTACGAGCAGTACTTC. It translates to CASSSPIPGQPAPYEQYF.

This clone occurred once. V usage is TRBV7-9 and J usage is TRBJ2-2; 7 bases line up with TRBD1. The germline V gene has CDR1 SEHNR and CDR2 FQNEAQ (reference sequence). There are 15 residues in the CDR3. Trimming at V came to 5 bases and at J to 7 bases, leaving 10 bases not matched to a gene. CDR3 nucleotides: TGTGCCAGCAGCCCGGACAGGAATAGTGGCGGGGAGCTGTTTTTT. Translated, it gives CASSPDRNSGGELFF.

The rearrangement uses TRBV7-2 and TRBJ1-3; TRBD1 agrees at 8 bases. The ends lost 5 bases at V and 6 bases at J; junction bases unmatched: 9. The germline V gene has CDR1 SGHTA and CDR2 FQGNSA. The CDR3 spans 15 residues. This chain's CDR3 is CASSLQPGGLNTIYF. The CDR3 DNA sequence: TGTGCCAGCAGCCTACAGCCAGGGGGCTTAAACACCATATATTTT.

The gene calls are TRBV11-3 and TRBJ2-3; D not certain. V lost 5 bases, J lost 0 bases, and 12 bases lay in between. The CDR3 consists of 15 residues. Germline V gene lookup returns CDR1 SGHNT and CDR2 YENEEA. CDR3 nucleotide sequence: TGTGCCAGCAGCCCGAGCCTAGATAGCACAGATACGCAGTATTTT. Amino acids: CASSPSLDSTDTQYF.

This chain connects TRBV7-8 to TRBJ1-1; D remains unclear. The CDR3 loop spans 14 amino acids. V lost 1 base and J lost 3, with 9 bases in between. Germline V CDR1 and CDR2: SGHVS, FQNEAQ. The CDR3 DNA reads TGTGCCAGCAGCTTAGAGGGCCGATACACTGAAGCTTTCTTT. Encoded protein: CASSLEGRYTEAFF.

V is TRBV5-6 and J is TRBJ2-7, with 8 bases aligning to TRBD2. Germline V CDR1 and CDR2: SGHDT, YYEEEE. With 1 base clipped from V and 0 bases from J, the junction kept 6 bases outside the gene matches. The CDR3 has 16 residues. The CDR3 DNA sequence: TGTGCCAGCAGCTTGTTGGCGGGGGGCGCCTCCTACGAGCAGTACTTC. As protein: CASSLLAGGASYEQYF.

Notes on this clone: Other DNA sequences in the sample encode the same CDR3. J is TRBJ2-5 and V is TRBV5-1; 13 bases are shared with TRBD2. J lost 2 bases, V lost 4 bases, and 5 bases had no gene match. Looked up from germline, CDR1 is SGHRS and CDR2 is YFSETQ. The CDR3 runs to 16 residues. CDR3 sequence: CASSLGTSGAQETQYF. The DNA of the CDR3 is TGCGCCAGCAGCCTGGGGACTAGCGGGGCTCAAGAGACCCAGTACTTC.

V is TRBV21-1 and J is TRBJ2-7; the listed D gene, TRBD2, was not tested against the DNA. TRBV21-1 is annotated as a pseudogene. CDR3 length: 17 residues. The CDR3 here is CASSKEVEREAPYEQYF. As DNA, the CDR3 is TGTGCCAGCAGCAAAGAGGTAGAGCGGGAGGCCCCCTACGAGCAGTACTTC.

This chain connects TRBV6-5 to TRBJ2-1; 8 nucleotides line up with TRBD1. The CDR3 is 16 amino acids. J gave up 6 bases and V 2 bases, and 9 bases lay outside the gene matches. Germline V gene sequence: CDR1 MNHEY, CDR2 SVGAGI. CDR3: CASSYKAGQVSNEQFF. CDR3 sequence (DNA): TGTGCCAGCAGTTACAAGGCGGGACAGGTTAGCAATGAGCAGTTCTTC.

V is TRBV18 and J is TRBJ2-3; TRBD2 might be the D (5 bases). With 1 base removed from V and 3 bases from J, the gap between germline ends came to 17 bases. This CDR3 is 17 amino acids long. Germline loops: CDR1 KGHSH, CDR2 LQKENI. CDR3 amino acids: CASSPLRMRVGTDTQYF. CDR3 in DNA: TGTGCCAGCTCACCACTCCGGATGAGGGTGGGGACAGATACGCAGTATTTT.